Below, 31 T cell receptor beta chains from the same sample are listed, as sequenced in a study of shared clonotypes between healthy human individuals. Sequencing used immunoSEQ multiplex PCR; TCRdb keeps in-frame clones, though not all of them. The data show about 2 million clones, about 95% seen once. CD8 cells regarded as naive lacked CD45RO, were positively chosen for CCR7, and omitted terminally differentiated effector memory CD45RA+ cells. Sequencing used naive CD8+ T cells sorted from blood. The receptors here all came from a man aged 18-30 years in good health.

The V call is TRBV11-2, the J call TRBJ2-1, with 8 bases fitting TRBD1. Germline V gene lookup returns CDR1 SGHAT and CDR2 FQNNGV. The V and J ends lost 6 bases and 5 bases, in that order; junction bases with no gene match: 6. The length of the CDR3 is 14 residues. The chain's CDR3 is CASSAGGEDNEQFF. The CDR3 DNA reads TGTGCCAGCAGTGCAGGGGGCGAGGACAATGAGCAGTTCTTC.

V and J are TRBV29-1 and TRBJ2-7; D is unclear. Germline-derived CDR1 and CDR2 are SQVTM and ANQGSEA. The CDR3 covers 12 residues. V was shortened by 5 bases and J by 0 bases, with 8 bases between the two germline ends. The CDR3 region is CSVLPDSYEQYF. As DNA, the CDR3 is TGCAGCGTTCTTCCAGACTCCTACGAGCAGTACTTC.

The CDR3 DNA reads TGTGCCAGCGACCTTGGAGGTGGTGGAGGAACCGCCCAAGAGACCCAGTACTTC. Translating it yields CASDLGGGGGTAQETQYF. The V call is TRBV7-9, the J call TRBJ2-5; D might be TRBD2 (5 bases). The CDR3 extends over 18 amino acids. V was clipped by 8 bases and J by 1 base, with 26 bases between them. Germline V gives CDR1 SEHNR, CDR2 FQNEAQ (reference sequence).

This clone has just one count. This CDR3 is CASSFGEGIYIEQYF. The CDR3 DNA reads as TGTGCCAGCAGCTTTGGGGAGGGGATATATATCGAGCAGTACTTC. V and J are TRBV7-9 and TRBJ2-7; the match to TRBD2 covers 7 bases. CDR1 and CDR2 (germline): SEHNR, FQNEAQ (reference sequence). J lost 6 bases, V lost 3 bases, and 11 bases had no gene match. The length of the CDR3 is 15 residues.

The chain combines TRBV11-2 with TRBJ1-1, with D possibly being TRBD1 (5 bases). V lost 1 base and J 2 bases, leaving 17 bases between the germline ends. This CDR3 has 17 amino acids. The V gene's germline CDR1 is SGHAT and CDR2 FQNNGV. CDR3 protein: CASSLAEMAGPNTEAFF. DNA for the CDR3: TGTGCCAGCAGCTTAGCGGAGATGGCAGGGCCAAACACTGAAGCTTTCTTT.

V usage is TRBV7-9 and J usage is TRBJ2-1; 9 nucleotides agree with TRBD2. V lost 5 bases to trimming and J lost 2 bases; unmatched junction nucleotides: 7. Germline CDR1 is SEHNR and CDR2 is FQNEAQ (reference sequence). CDR3 size: 16 residues. The CDR3 spells CASSNRLAVTYNEQFF. CDR3 coding DNA: TGTGCCAGCAGCAACCGACTAGCGGTGACCTACAATGAGCAGTTCTTC. Variable domain in full (rest from reference TRBV7-9 and TRBJ2-1): DTGVSQNPRHKITKRGQNVTFRCDPISEHNRLYWYRQTLGQGPEFLTYFQNEAQLEKSRLLSDRFSAERPKGSFSTLEIQRTEQGDSAMYLCASSNRLAVTYNEQFFGPGTRLTVL.

V usage is TRBV5-6 and J usage is TRBJ2-1, with 7 bases lining up with TRBD1. Germline trimming cut 10 bases from V and 0 bases from J; bases unmatched to any gene: 10. The CDR3 sequence is 15 residues long. Germline V gene lookup returns CDR1 SGHDT and CDR2 YYEEEE. The CDR3 bases are TGTGCCTCCTCAGGGGGTTCCAGCTCCTACAATGAGCAGTTCTTC. Translating it yields CASSGGSSSYNEQFF. The full variable domain, rest sourced from reference TRBV5-6 and TRBJ2-1, is DAGVTQSPTHLIKTRGQQVTLRCSPKSGHDTVSWYQQALGQGPQFIFQYYEEEERQRGNFPDRFSGHQFPNYSSELNVNALLLGDSALYLCASSGGSSSYNEQFFGPGTRLTVL.

V gene TRBV29-1 combines with J gene TRBJ2-7, with TRBD1 matching 10 bases. Germline assignment: CDR1 SQVTM and CDR2 ANQGSEA. This CDR3 contains 14 residues. V lost 5 bases, J lost 2 bases, and 6 bases stayed unmatched. The CDR3 is CSVFGQGGTYEQYF. The CDR3 nucleotides read TGCAGCGTTTTTGGACAGGGGGGCACCTACGAGCAGTACTTC.

V usage is TRBV11-2 and J usage is TRBJ2-2, with unresolved D. Germline V gene lookup returns CDR1 SGHAT and CDR2 FQNNGV. The length of the CDR3 is 13 residues. V lost 3 bases and J 7 bases, leaving 9 bases between the germline ends. The CDR3 coding sequence is TGTGCCAGCAGCTTGGTGCTGAGCGGGGAGCTGTTTTTT. Its translation: CASSLVLSGELFF.

The genes are TRBV4-3 and TRBJ2-2, with 8 bases lining up with TRBD2. CDR1 is LGHNA and CDR2 is YSLEER in the germline V gene. The J segment lost 6 bases and the V segment lost 2 bases, leaving 11 bases of the junction unmatched. CDR3 size: 17 residues. As DNA, the CDR3 is TGCGCCAGCAGCCAAATAACTCTTGCGGGGGGTTCCGGGGAGCTGTTTTTT. The encoded protein is CASSQITLAGGSGELFF.

CDR3 loop: CASSQDKSGRAGETQYF. The DNA for the CDR3 is TGTGCCAGCAGCCAAGATAAGAGCGGGAGGGCCGGGGAGACCCAGTACTTC. The gene calls are TRBV4-2 and TRBJ2-5; 10 bases map to TRBD2. V trimming: 0 bases; J trimming: 5 bases; junction bases outside the gene matches: 9. Germline CDR1 and CDR2: LGHNA and YNFKEQ. The CDR3 is 17 amino acids.

In nucleotides, the CDR3 is TGCGCCAGCAGCCAAGATGATGGCGGACCTTACACAGATACGCAGTATTTT. This gives the protein CASSQDDGGPYTDTQYF. This sequence joins TRBV4-1 and TRBJ2-3; D is uncertain. Germline CDR1 reads MGHRA; CDR2 reads YSYEKL. The CDR3 runs 17 residues. The ends were cut back, 0 bases at V and 2 bases at J, with 15 bases in the middle.

The chain joins TRBV4-3 to TRBJ2-7; 7 bases agree with TRBD1. Germline trimming cut 4 bases from V and 3 bases from J; bases unmatched to any gene: 9. CDR1 LGHNA and CDR2 YSLEER come from the germline V gene. The CDR3 is 15 residues long. This CDR3 is CASSPVGTEDYEQYF. CDR3 nucleotide sequence: TGCGCCAGCAGCCCAGTCGGGACAGAGGACTACGAGCAGTACTTC.

The chain links TRBV4-3 to TRBJ1-3, with 7 bases lining up with TRBD1. The CDR3 is 16 residues long. Germline assignment: CDR1 LGHNA and CDR2 YSLEER. V lost 1 base and J lost 1; bases outside the gene matches: 4. CDR3 amino acids: CASSQGTGQSGNTIYF. CDR3 coding DNA: TGCGCCAGCAGCCAAGGGACAGGCCAATCTGGAAACACCATATATTTT.

This chain connects TRBV18 to TRBJ2-7; D is uncertain. Germline assignment: CDR1 KGHSH and CDR2 LQKENI. The CDR3 totals 14 residues. Trimming stripped 6 bases from V and 4 bases from J, with 16 bases between. CDR3 in amino acids: CASSLVWTEYEQYF. The CDR3 bases are TGTGCCAGCTCCTTGGTGTGGACGGAGTACGAGCAGTACTTC.

The chain employs TRBV9 and TRBJ2-3, with TRBD1 matching 9 bases. With 4 bases clipped from V and 4 bases from J, the junction kept 10 bases outside the gene matches. The germline gives CDR1 SGDLS, CDR2 YYNGEE. The CDR3 is made up of 16 amino acids. In DNA, the CDR3 is TGTGCCAGCAGCCCTCAAGACAGGGGGGTGCCAGATACGCAGTATTTT. Amino acid sequence: CASSPQDRGVPDTQYF.

V usage is TRBV5-6 and J usage is TRBJ1-1; D may be TRBD1 (5 bases). V shed 2 bases and J shed 4 bases, with 15 bases lying between them. Germline V CDR1 and CDR2: SGHDT, YYEEEE. This CDR3 comprises 15 residues. The CDR3 DNA sequence: TGTGCCAGCAGCTTCCGAGGGGCTCTAGGCACTGAAGCTTTCTTT. Protein: CASSFRGALGTEAFF.

The V and J genes are TRBV4-1 and TRBJ1-4, with a possible D match to TRBD1 (5 bases). Trimming took 4 bases from V and 8 from J, leaving 17 bases between them. CDR3 length equals 15 residues. Germline CDR1 and CDR2: MGHRA and YSYEKL. CDR3 coding DNA: TGCGCCAGCAGCCCAATCCCCGGGGCAGGGGAAAAACTGTTTTTT. This encodes CASSPIPGAGEKLFF.

This clone was seen a single time. This chain uses TRBV4-1 with TRBJ2-2; 9 nucleotides align to TRBD2. In germline, CDR1 is MGHRA, CDR2 YSYEKL. The V gene end was trimmed by 0 bases and the J gene end by 4 bases; junction bases not matched to a gene: 3. The CDR3 loop spans 16 amino acids. The CDR3 is CASSQELAGATGELFF. The CDR3 bases are TGCGCCAGCAGCCAAGAATTAGCGGGAGCCACCGGGGAGCTGTTTTTT.

The gene calls are TRBV2 and TRBJ2-5; 10 positions agree with TRBD2. CDR1 is SNHLY, CDR2 FYNNEI, per germline. With V trimmed by 1 base and J by 3 bases, 5 bases remained unmatched. The CDR3 extends over 16 amino acids. The CDR3 sequence is CASSEEPGTSEETQYF. The CDR3 DNA sequence: TGTGCCAGCAGTGAAGAACCCGGGACTAGCGAAGAGACCCAGTACTTC.

With regard to this clone: This same CDR3 is encoded by further DNA sequences in the sample. The chain links TRBV7-9 to TRBJ1-2, with 7 bases that match TRBD1. Germline CDR1 is SEHNR and CDR2 is FQNEAQ (reference sequence). With V trimmed by 1 base and J by 5 bases, 1 base remained unmatched. The CDR3 loop spans 13 amino acids. This CDR3 is CASSLGDSYGYTF. The CDR3 nucleotides are TGTGCCAGCAGCTTAGGGGACAGTTATGGCTACACCTTC.

The chain combines TRBV7-8 with TRBJ2-2, with D perhaps matching TRBD2 (6 bases). The CDR3 sequence is 15 residues long. The germline gives CDR1 SGHVS, CDR2 FQNEAQ. Trimming took off 2 bases at V and 3 bases at J, with 10 bases between the two ends. The CDR3 reads CASSLSEGHTGELFF. The CDR3 DNA follows: TGTGCCAGCAGCTTATCGGAGGGCCACACCGGGGAGCTGTTTTTT. The whole variable domain, filled in from reference TRBV7-8 and TRBJ2-2, reads GAGVSQSPRYKVAKRGQDVALRCDPISGHVSLFWYQQALGQGPEFLTYFQNEAQLDKSGLPSDRFFAERPEGSVSTLKIQRTQQEDSAVYLCASSLSEGHTGELFFGEGSRLTVL.

As to this clone: Other DNA sequences in this sample translate to the same CDR3. The chain couples TRBV30 to TRBJ1-2; 10 bases map to TRBD1. The CDR3 runs to 13 residues. The V and J ends lost 1 base and 6 bases, in that order; junction bases with no gene match: 2. Germline values: CDR1 GTSNPN, CDR2 SVGIG (reference sequence). Here the CDR3 reads CAWSAGTGDGYTF. The CDR3 DNA reads TGTGCCTGGAGTGCCGGGACAGGGGATGGCTACACCTTC.

The rearrangement uses TRBV10-1 and TRBJ2-5; the D is unclear. CDR1 WNHNN and CDR2 SYGVQD come from the germline V gene (reference sequence). The CDR3 has 15 residues. V was pared by 2 bases and J by 0 bases, with 10 bases between. In nucleotides, the CDR3 is TGCGCCAGCAGTGAGGGCAGCCGCTACCAAGAGACCCAGTACTTC. Translation gives CASSEGSRYQETQYF.

This clone was detected once. CDR3 sequence (DNA): TGTGCCAGCAGGCCGGAATCCCGATACAGGGTCTCACCACACGAGCAGTACTTC. Amino acids: CASRPESRYRVSPHEQYF. V is TRBV2 and J is TRBJ2-7, with a weak D call TRBD1 (6 bases). Trimming cost V 6 bases and J 5 bases, with 29 bases left between them. Germline V lookup: CDR1 SNHLY, CDR2 FYNNEI. This CDR3 is built from 18 residues.

This chain connects TRBV27 to TRBJ2-7; perhaps D is TRBD1 or TRBD2 (5 bases each). Germline CDR1 MNHEY, CDR2 SMNVEV (reference sequence). Trimming took off 2 bases at V and 1 base at J, with 15 bases between the two ends. The CDR3 is 16 residues long. This CDR3 reads CASSLGRDGGSYEQYF. The CDR3 nucleotides read TGTGCCAGCAGTTTAGGCCGGGACGGCGGGTCCTACGAGCAGTACTTC.

V and J are TRBV7-6 and TRBJ2-7; no clear D gene. Germline assignment: CDR1 SGHVS and CDR2 FNYEAQ. This CDR3 contains 13 residues. Trimming left V 3 bases short and J 3 bases short, with 9 bases between. CDR3 coding DNA: TGTGCCAGCAGCTTTGGCACTCTCTACGAGCAGTACTTC. Its protein product is CASSFGTLYEQYF.

V is TRBV6-5 and J is TRBJ2-7; perhaps D is TRBD1 or TRBD2 (5 bases each). Germline lookup yields CDR1 MNHEY and CDR2 SVGAGI. This CDR3 has 15 residues. The V end was cut by 4 bases, the J end by 0 bases, with 13 bases between. The CDR3 is CASSSRGGVSYEQYF. CDR3 in DNA: TGTGCCAGCAGTTCTCGGGGCGGAGTCTCCTACGAGCAGTACTTC.

The V call is TRBV27, the J call TRBJ2-1; D is perhaps TRBD2 (6 bases). The germline V gene encodes CDR1 MNHEY and CDR2 SMNVEV (reference sequence). This CDR3 comprises 14 residues. V was cut by 2 bases and J by 6 bases, with 11 bases left in between. CDR3 nucleotide sequence: TGTGCCAGCAGTTTAGCGGGACCACCCAATGAGCAGTTCTTC. This sequence encodes CASSLAGPPNEQFF.

The rearrangement uses TRBV27 and TRBJ2-2; the match to TRBD2 covers 7 bases. Germline V lookup: CDR1 MNHEY, CDR2 SMNVEV (reference sequence). The ends lost 3 bases at V and 4 bases at J; junction bases unmatched: 5. CDR3 length: 15 amino acids. CDR3 nucleotide sequence: TGTGCCAGCAGTTTGGCCGGGAGGAGCACCGGGGAGCTGTTTTTT. Encoded protein: CASSLAGRSTGELFF.

The chain links TRBV27 to TRBJ1-2; D perhaps matches TRBD1 (5 bases). Trimming left V 6 bases short and J 5 bases short, with 16 bases between. The CDR3 covers 14 residues. Germline CDR1 is MNHEY and CDR2 is SMNVEV (reference sequence). The CDR3 is CASSPQERGYGYTF. In nucleotides, the CDR3 is TGTGCCAGCAGCCCACAGGAGAGGGGATATGGCTACACCTTC.